The 6 T cell receptor beta chains below were found in one sample sequenced in a study of T cell clonotyping in hematopoietic cell transplantation. Sequencing was performed with immunoSEQ multiplex PCR; in TCRdb, only in-frame clones are kept and a portion is missing. The table lists several thousand clones, around 90% of them singletons. Time point of the sample: recipient sample about 28 days before transplant, after cytoreduction. Sequences were derived from peripheral blood mononuclear cells, sampled before stem cell transplant. These TCRs come from a man aged 30 to 45 with acute myeloid leukemia. Some clones in this sample may be carry-over from other donors' samples.

The genes are TRBV11-2 and TRBJ2-3; maybe TRBD2 (6 bases). The CDR3 totals 13 residues. The germline V gene encodes CDR1 SGHAT and CDR2 FQNNGV. V gave up 4 bases and J gave up 4 bases, with 9 bases separating them. The CDR3 loop reads CASSYPGADTQYF. CDR3 bases: TGTGCCAGCAGCTACCCGGGGGCAGATACGCAGTATTTT.

This sequence joins TRBV29-1 and TRBJ2-1; D may be TRBD1 (6 bases). Germline V gene lookup returns CDR1 SQVTM and CDR2 ANQGSEA. V was trimmed by 7 bases and J by 0 bases, leaving 13 bases between them. The CDR3 contains 14 residues. The CDR3 DNA reads as TGCAGCGGGGACACCGCCAGCTCCTACAATGAGCAGTTCTTC. Translating it yields CSGDTASSYNEQFF.

This clone was counted a single time. The chain has TRBV27 and TRBJ2-2; no definite D call. The CDR3 contains 15 residues. With 6 bases removed from V and 0 bases from J, the gap between germline ends came to 11 bases. In germline, CDR1 is MNHEY, CDR2 SMNVEV (reference sequence). DNA of the CDR3: TGTGCCAGCAGCAACTCAGGCTCGAACACCGGGGAGCTGTTTTTT. Translation gives CASSNSGSNTGELFF.

This chain links TRBV19 with TRBJ1-1, with 7 bases lining up with TRBD1. Germline-derived CDR1 and CDR2 are LNHDA and SQIVND (reference sequence). The V and J ends lost 4 bases and 1 base, in that order; junction bases with no gene match: 12. The CDR3 consists of 17 residues. DNA for the CDR3: TGTGCCAGTAGTACCGGACAGGCCTTAAAGGGGAACACTGAAGCTTTCTTT. This codes for CASSTGQALKGNTEAFF.

The chain combines TRBV5-1 with TRBJ1-1, with a tentative D call TRBD1 (5 bases). Germline CDR1 reads SGHRS; CDR2 reads YFSETQ. This CDR3 spans 14 amino acids. The V end lost 0 bases, the J end lost 6 bases, and 12 bases lay between the germline ends. The chain's CDR3 is CASSLEPGLPEAFF. The CDR3 coding sequence is TGCGCCAGCAGCTTGGAGCCAGGGCTCCCTGAAGCTTTCTTT.

This clone was seen a few times. This chain uses TRBV28 with TRBJ2-7, with D perhaps TRBD2 (6 bases). V lost 5 bases and J 4 bases, leaving 21 bases between the germline ends. CDR3 size: 16 residues. Germline V CDR1 and CDR2: MDHEN, SYDVKM. The CDR3 loop is CASSPGLGLARYEQYF. CDR3 nucleotide sequence: TGTGCCAGCAGTCCAGGACTCGGGCTAGCGCGATACGAGCAGTACTTC.